The 15 T cell receptor beta chains reported below all come from one sample, sequenced in a study of T cells after yellow fever vaccination. A single record per CDR3 protein comes from TCRdb applying MiXCR to the 5' RACE reads. The sample yields around 25,000 distinct CDR3 sequences, less than 3.5% seen once. The sample here was PBMCs, either bulk or a sorted T-cell subset (CD4+, CD8+, memory, or dextramer-sorted; not recorded which), taken roughly 46 days after the first yellow fever vaccination. All receptors come from a man between 18 and 35 years old who received the YFV17D yellow fever vaccine.

This clonotype was detected ten times or more. This sequence joins TRBV7-8 and TRBJ2-5; possibly TRBD1 for D (6 bases). Germline assignment: CDR1 SGHVS and CDR2 FQNEAQ. The length of the CDR3 is 14 residues. Trimming took 5 bases from V and 4 from J, leaving 14 bases between them. The CDR3 sequence is CASSPWTVSETQYF. CDR3 sequence (DNA): TGTGCCAGCAGCCCATGGACAGTTTCAGAGACCCAGTACTTC.

This clonotype has at least ten counts. This chain joins TRBV4-2 and TRBJ2-5; D gene unclear. This CDR3 region has 17 residues. From germline, CDR1 is LGHNA and CDR2 YNFKEQ. The germline V and J ends were trimmed by 2 bases and 4 bases, with 20 bases remaining between them. In DNA form, the CDR3 reads TGTGCCAGCAGCCAACGGATCCTAGACTCCCTGGGAGAGACCCAGTACTTC. This translates into CASSQRILDSLGETQYF.

This clonotype was seen many times. J is TRBJ1-2 and V is TRBV30, with TRBD1 identical over 9 bases. Germline loops: CDR1 GTSNPN, CDR2 SVGIG (reference sequence). V shed 3 bases, J shed 6 bases, and the junction held 5 bases outside the gene matches. The length of the CDR3 is 13 residues. DNA of the CDR3: TGTGCCTGGAGGACAGGGGGTTGGGATGGCTACACCTTC. It codes for CAWRTGGWDGYTF.

This clonotype came up many times. The chain joins TRBV18 to TRBJ2-5, with D possibly being TRBD2 (5 bases). Germline V CDR1 and CDR2: KGHSH, LQKENI. The CDR3 is 14 residues long. V lost 1 base and J 5 bases, leaving 11 bases between the germline ends. CDR3 nucleotides: TGTGCCAGCTCACCACAGGAGGTTGTTGAGACCCAGTACTTC. Translating gives CASSPQEVVETQYF. Based on the CDR3 plus reference TRBV18 and TRBJ2-5, the full variable domain is NAGVMQNPRHLVRRRGQEARLRCSPMKGHSHVYWYRQLPEEGLKFMVYLQKENIIDESGMPKERFSAEFPKEGPSILRIQQVVRGDSAAYFCASSPQEVVETQYFGPGTRLLVL.

This clonotype showed up many times. This chain links TRBV18 with TRBJ1-4; 9 nucleotides align to TRBD1. V lost 3 bases to trimming and J lost 5 bases; unmatched junction nucleotides: 1. The length of the CDR3 is 14 residues. CDR1 is KGHSH and CDR2 is LQKENI in the germline V gene. The CDR3 coding sequence is TGTGCCAGCTCACCGGGGACAGGGAATGAAAAACTGTTTTTT. Amino acids: CASSPGTGNEKLFF.

This clonotype was observed many times. The chain uses TRBV20-1 and TRBJ2-2; TRBD1 aligns across 7 bases. After removal of 5 bases from V and 4 bases from J, the junction contained 10 bases not matched to a gene. The CDR3 runs 15 residues. The germline V gene has CDR1 DFQATT and CDR2 SNEGSKA (reference sequence). The CDR3 nucleotides read TGCAGTGCTCCACAACGACAGGGCGGCACCGGGGAGCTGTTTTTT. This translates into CSAPQRQGGTGELFF.

This clonotype was seen at least ten times. The chain combines TRBV5-1 with TRBJ2-7; maybe TRBD1 (5 bases). Trimming left V 5 bases short and J 2 bases short, with 14 bases between. The CDR3 is 14 amino acids. Per germline, CDR1 SGHRS and CDR2 YFSETQ. CDR3 DNA: TGCGCCAGCAGACACCCGCCGACAGCCTACGAGCAGTACTTC. It is translated as CASRHPPTAYEQYF.

This clonotype has at least ten counts. The chain uses TRBV7-2 and TRBJ1-2; D call uncertain. Trimming took 3 bases from V and 3 from J, leaving 8 bases between them. This CDR3 has 13 residues. Looked up from germline, CDR1 is SGHTA and CDR2 is FQGNSA. CDR3 sequence reads: CASSFRPDYGYTF. The CDR3 DNA sequence: TGTGCCAGCAGCTTCCGCCCTGACTATGGCTACACCTTC. The variable domain in full, with the rest retrieved from reference TRBV7-2 and TRBJ1-2, is GAGVSQSPSNKVTEKGKDVELRCDPISGHTALYWYRQSLGQGLEFLIYFQGNSAPDKSGLPSDRFSAERTGGSVSTLTIQRTQQEDSAVYLCASSFRPDYGYTFGSGTRLTVV.

There are many counts of this clonotype. As DNA, the CDR3 is TGCGCCAGCAGCCAGGCCAGGGGGGAAAGCTCCTACAATGAGCAGTTCTTC. Its protein product is CASSQARGESSYNEQFF. This sequence joins TRBV4-3 and TRBJ2-1; the D gene is possibly TRBD1 (7 bases). The germline V and J ends were trimmed by 3 bases and 0 bases, with 15 bases remaining between them. CDR3 length equals 17 residues. Per germline, CDR1 LGHNA and CDR2 YSLEER.

This clonotype is deemed medium-sized (0.01 to 0.1%). The V call is TRBV20-1, the J call TRBJ2-5, with TRBD2 matching over 7 bases. This CDR3 spans 13 amino acids. V was clipped by 3 bases and J by 0 bases; unmatched bases: 1. From germline, CDR1 is DFQATT and CDR2 SNEGSKA (reference sequence). The CDR3 DNA reads TGCAGTGCTAGCGGACTAGACCAAGAGACCCAGTACTTC. This encodes CSASGLDQETQYF.

There are many counts of this clonotype. The J gene is TRBJ2-5, the V gene TRBV9; TRBD1 agrees at 10 bases. CDR3 length equals 15 residues. Trimming cost V 5 bases and J 0 bases; bases outside gene matches: 4. Germline loops: CDR1 SGDLS, CDR2 YYNGEE. The CDR3 spells CASSPGQGNQETQYF. The CDR3 DNA reads TGTGCCAGCAGTCCGGGACAGGGGAACCAAGAGACCCAGTACTTC.

This clonotype was observed at least ten times. This sequence joins TRBV7-4 and TRBJ1-5; TRBD1 aligns across 7 bases. The CDR3 loop spans 16 amino acids. Germline assignment: CDR1 SGHVT and CDR2 SQSDAQ. J lost 1 base, V lost 7 bases, and 10 bases had no gene match. This chain's CDR3 is CASTLDRILSNQPQHF. CDR3 DNA: TGTGCCAGCACCCTGGACAGGATCCTCAGCAATCAGCCCCAGCATTTT.

This clonotype was recorded at least ten times. V is TRBV7-2 and J is TRBJ2-5; 8 positions agree with TRBD1. CDR3 length: 15 amino acids. V lost 6 bases to trimming and J lost 5 bases; unmatched junction nucleotides: 11. The germline gives CDR1 SGHTA, CDR2 FQGNSA. CDR3 amino acids: CASRPSGGRRETQYF. The CDR3 DNA reads as TGTGCCAGCAGACCGTCAGGGGGCAGGAGGGAGACCCAGTACTTC.

This clonotype was observed many times. The chain uses TRBV7-9 and TRBJ1-4; D uncertain. Deletions cut 5 bases from V and 3 bases from J, with 16 bases between. Germline values: CDR1 SEHNR, CDR2 FQNEAQ (reference sequence). This CDR3 spans 16 amino acids. The CDR3 spells CASSPPTGGANEKLFF. CDR3 nucleotide sequence: TGTGCCAGCAGCCCGCCTACCGGCGGGGCTAATGAAAAACTGTTTTTT. The variable domain in full, completed from reference TRBV7-9 and TRBJ1-4, reads DTGVSQNPRHKITKRGQNVTFRCDPISEHNRLYWYRQTLGQGPEFLTYFQNEAQLEKSRLLSDRFSAERPKGSFSTLEIQRTEQGDSAMYLCASSPPTGGANEKLFFGSGTQLSVL.

The V gene is TRBV7-9, the J gene TRBJ2-7, with a possible D match to TRBD2 (6 bases). The CDR3 totals 13 residues. Germline assignment: CDR1 SEHNR and CDR2 FQNEAQ (reference sequence). V was pared by 5 bases and J by 1 base, with 9 bases between. In DNA, the CDR3 is TGTGCCAGCAGCCGTGGGACTTCCTACGAGCAGTACTTC. This encodes CASSRGTSYEQYF.